This TCR beta chain originates from a study of blood T cell repertoires in COVID-19. Study overall: In each case, the material was cDNA or gDNA derived from T cells, B-cell-depleted T cells, or PBMCs.

Germline V CDR1 and CDR2: SEHNR, FQNEAQ (reference sequence). The ends were cut back, 4 bases at V and 8 bases at J, with 14 bases in the middle. The CDR3 covers 13 residues. Generated by immunoSEQ multiplex PCR, the TCRdb table keeps only in-frame clones and is missing some. The data hold about 36,000 clones, with 75% to 90% observed a single time. The sequencing input was peripheral blood. The V call is TRBV7-9, the J call TRBJ1-2, with D hard to call. This sequence originates from a human donor in a cohort sampled during active or convalescent COVID-19. The donor label of this sample is uncertain. The CDR3 here is CASSSGRETGYTF. The DNA of the CDR3 is TGTGCCAGCAGCTCCGGGAGGGAAACGGGCTACACCTTC. The full variable domain, its missing parts supplied by reference TRBV7-9 and TRBJ1-2, is DTGVSQNPRHKITKRGQNVTFRCDPISEHNRLYWYRQTLGQGPEFLTYFQNEAQLEKSRLLSDRFSAERPKGSFSTLEIQRTEQGDSAMYLCASSSGRETGYTFGSGTRLTVV.